This TCR beta chain was sequenced during a study of neurological immune-mediated disorders. The time point: longitudinal time-point 3. PBMCs stored at -80 C, 2 million in total, were the source of the unsorted libraries. Using its own MiXCR run on the 5' RACE reads, TCRdb lists one record per CDR3 protein. The table lists about 50,000 distinct CDR3 sequences, roughly 8.4% of them singletons. Trimming cost V 6 bases and J 3 bases, with 11 bases left between them. The germline gives CDR1 MNHEY, CDR2 SVGAGI. This CDR3 is 13 amino acids long. This clonotype was recorded at least ten times. Sequenced sample: PBMCs. The TCR originated in a woman between 40 and 55 years old in good health. The chain is built from TRBV6-5 and TRBJ1-2, with TRBD1 as a possible D gene (6 bases). CDR3 protein: CASSGPGDYGYTF. CDR3 nucleotides: TGTGCCAGCAGCGGGCCAGGGGACTATGGCTACACCTTC.